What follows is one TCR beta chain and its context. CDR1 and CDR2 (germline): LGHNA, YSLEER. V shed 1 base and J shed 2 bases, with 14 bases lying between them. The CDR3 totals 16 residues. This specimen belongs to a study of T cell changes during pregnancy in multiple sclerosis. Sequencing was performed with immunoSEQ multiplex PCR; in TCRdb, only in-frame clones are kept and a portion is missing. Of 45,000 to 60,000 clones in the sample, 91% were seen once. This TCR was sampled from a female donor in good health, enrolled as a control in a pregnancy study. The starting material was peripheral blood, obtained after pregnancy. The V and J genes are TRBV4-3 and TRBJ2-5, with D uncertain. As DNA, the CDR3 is TGCGCCAGCAGCCAAGCTTTGTGGAGCCAGCAAGAGACCCAGTACTTC. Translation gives CASSQALWSQQETQYF.